This section outlines one TCR beta chain sequence together with its context. Which antigen it targets is not known. A read error may account for a junction end that differs from germline. These data are taken from a study of cytomegalovirus exposure and HLA in healthy donors (dated by TCRdb to about 2017). Looking at the study overall: An earlier analysis of approximately 640 of the donors reported roughly 300 Gb of sequence data and 117 million unique TCR beta sequences from about 180 million T cells. An early release that covered some 640 HLA-typed donors contained around 300 gigabases of sequencing data and around 80 million unique TCR sequences. Of the roughly 400 genotyped donors, roughly 80% were placed in the genetic ancestry cluster associated with self-reported Caucasian donors. The study aimed to test whether signatures of past pathogen exposure could be identified by cataloging public T cell receptors. Using immunosequencing, the study profiled T cell repertoires from 550 to 750 subjects and related those repertoires to cytomegalovirus serostatus. Along with the approximately 620-subject first cohort, a separate validation cohort of 120 different subjects was used. To predict cytomegalovirus infection status, the study brought together high-throughput TCR immunosequencing, statistical association of individual TCRs with disease status, and machine learning. To study patterns of TCR occurrence, a later analysis re-analyzed previously published TCR beta repertoires from 666 donors and added high-resolution HLA genotyping. Rather than drawing on any new phenotypic data, the later analysis identified candidate immune exposures from TCR beta sequences and the way those sequences occurred across donors. An earlier analysis of 587 of the donors used high-throughput TCR beta sequencing to judge whether each TCR beta V gene segment behaved as functional or pseudogenic. Alongside the repertoire data, information on donor age, sex, ethnicity and CMV serostatus was compiled. Genome-wide SNP genotypes for about three fifths of the 666 donors were used in a later genetic analysis, which treated that subset as a discovery cohort. All discovery cohort repertoires had been generated using a single sequencing platform. HLA typing included class I and class II loci at four-digit resolution. The number of typed donors differed by locus: roughly 629-640 for A, B, C, DRB1 and DQB1; 500 to 550 for DQA1; 600 to 610 for DPA1; and roughly 490 for DPB1. Several DR-DQ haplotypes were handled as single units for association and clustering, since linkage in the cohort was strong. Among almost 400 genotyped donors of the cohort, an average of approximately 240,000 unique TCR beta nucleotide sequences were sequenced per donor, around 20% of them non-productive.

The protocol used for the library was the immunoSEQ multiplex PCR assay. The multiplex PCR relied on a mix of 60 forward primers for TCR Vbeta segments and 13 reverse primers for TCR Jbeta segments. The CDR3 region of rearranged TCR beta genes was amplified from genomic DNA by a multiplex PCR assay. Amplified TCR beta libraries were sequenced as 87-base-pair reads on the Illumina HiSeq System. The original pipeline was this. A later analysis counted tens of millions of unique TCR beta chains across the 650 to 800 repertoires, and some 11 million of these chains were shared by at least two donors. To remove PCR and sequencing errors, raw reads were error-corrected and collapsed into unique sequences using a nearest-neighbor algorithm that merged closely related sequences. CDR3 sequences were aligned to IMGT reference sequences to assign V, D and J gene segments. For a sequence to be retained, a match of at least six nucleotides to both a V gene segment and a J gene segment was required. Rearrangements were called productive when the CDR3 lacked stop codons and stayed in frame with V and J; all others were non-productive. Following IMGT convention, CDR3 was defined as the stretch from the second conserved V-encoded cysteine up to the conserved J-encoded phenylalanine. Sequences without an unambiguous match to a single V gene segment were excluded from the earlier analysis of 500 to 700 of the donors. An earlier analysis of a few hundred of the donors classified V segments as functional when productive rearrangements were above 56.7% and as segregating when the standard deviation between donors was above 5%. To diagnose cytomegalovirus status from the catalog of TCR beta chain sequences, a statistical classification framework was built. A later analysis assigned V and J genes by comparing TCR nucleotide sequences with IMGT/GENE-DB human TR gene sequences. In a later analysis, CDR3 sequences and most-parsimonious VDJ recombination scenarios were assigned using the TCRdist pipeline. A later analysis defined each TCR beta chain by its CDR3 amino acid sequence plus V-gene family, and excluded reads lacking a unique V-gene family. In a later analysis, fewer than 600 highly shared, low-generation-probability nucleotide sequences were removed to address suspected cross-contamination and a sequencing artifact. In a later analysis, a clonal expansion index was calculated for each public chain from normalized within-repertoire ranks of inferred template counts. Generation probabilities in a later analysis came from a VDJ recombination model fitted to out-of-frame rearrangements, and those results were checked against IGoR. In a later analysis, TCR-TCR, TCR-HLA and TCR-CMV co-occurrence was scored with hypergeometric tests, and a repertoire-size bias correction was applied to TCR pairs. To estimate false discovery rates, a later analysis permuted the HLA or CMV assignments 20 times. A later analysis grouped co-occurring TCRs with DBSCAN, adding TCRdist sequence similarity when clustering within HLA-allele-positive subsets. For co-occurrence clustering, repertoires with fewer than 30,000 or more than 120,000 public chains were excluded, along with five repertoires with anomalous nucleotide sharing. Drawn from immuneACCESS, this table holds only the in-frame rearrangements with V and J called that TCRdb kept. Clones are partly lost; checked studies trace under half to an unresolved V gene and leave the rest unexplained. Clonal size and the V and J genes are those of that table, whereas D and trimming came from the DNA. The sample table contains 40,000 to 55,000 clones; only one count was recorded for less than 75% of them. About 6% of the sample is held by the ten biggest clonotypes.

The cohort consisted of 666 healthy bone marrow donors. At the time of sampling, all cohort members were nominally healthy, though unrecorded immune exposures were likely present. The donor was CMV seronegative and was included in the group of several hundred seronegative cohort members. A peripheral blood sample was provided by each donor, and peripheral blood mononuclear cells were used for TCR beta sequencing. Genomic DNA was extracted from the blood cell samples with the Qiagen DNeasy Blood Extraction Kit. The CDR3 has 14 amino acids, counting the end cysteine and phenylalanine. Left in the record is the CDR3 DNA by itself, 42 bases read in frame from the first base. The germline V gene (reference sequence) provides CDR1 LNHDA and CDR2 SQIVND. Study-level results and caveats: For the cohort, immune exposure information was limited to CMV serostatus. A few of the identified cytomegalovirus-associated TCR beta chains were confirmed in vitro to be specific for cytomegalovirus antigens. Some IMGT-functional V segments, including TRBV6-2 and TRBV6-3, could not be distinguished by the 87-base-pair reads and were therefore excluded. When HLA alleles, especially DR and DQ, strongly co-occurred, attributing TCR associations to individual alleles was difficult. Roughly uniform sequencing depth across donors was assumed in presence/absence analyses, although this assumption may not hold. Only TCR beta chains were sequenced in this cohort, and the absence of alpha or paired-chain data limited detectable features. In the study, approximately 160 TCR beta chains were listed as associated with cytomegalovirus. V-gene and J-gene trimming of TCR beta chains was associated with a missense DCLRE1C variant in a later genetic analysis, and the association was replicated in an independent cohort. A further reported finding was that TCR beta sequences accurately predicted the HLA-A and HLA-B alleles for most subjects in the first cohort. While some public TCRs were present in many individuals, most TCR sequences turned up only very rarely across donors. The classifier was reported to diagnose cytomegalovirus status with high specificity and sensitivity in both the original and validation cohorts. In an earlier analysis of around 500 of the donors, most TCR beta V segments appeared in productive rearrangements about 90% or about 30% of the time, broadly matching IMGT annotations. Correlated functional status among segregating V segments might reflect linkage disequilibrium, but an unknown experimental factor could not be ruled out. A cluster of highly shared sequence variants was judged likely to represent a technical artifact of the sequencing pipeline. In a later analysis, several top co-occurrence clusters were reported to appear linked to parvovirus B19, influenza, CMV and Epstein-Barr virus. The authors suggested that the approach could potentially be generalized to other disease states and immunological phenotypes. According to a later analysis, TCR association rates differed among HLA loci, with DRB1 alleles showing the most associated TCRs and HLA-C alleles showing the fewest. A later genetic analysis reported fewer N-insertions in productive TCRs among donors in an Asian-associated ancestry cluster than the roughly 640-donor mean. HLA typing was unavailable for some donors at each locus, so association tests used only the typed subset. In a later analysis, most CMV-associated TCR beta chains were found to appear HLA-restricted, with HLA associations seemingly driven largely by CMV exposure. Compared with equally common non-associated chains, HLA-associated TCR beta chains in a later analysis were more clonally expanded and had lower generation probabilities. Fewer than 20 rarely observed V segments, including chromosome 9 orphons, were excluded from the earlier analysis of almost 600 of the donors because counts were too low. A later analysis associated 17,000 or so TCR beta sequences with specific HLA alleles at a false discovery rate of 0.05.

The clonotype was recovered from a man aged 30-40 years in good health and CMV-seronegative. The specimen was PBMCs. In this chain, TRBV19 is recombined with TRBJ2-2, and the D gene may be TRBD1, 6 bases matching. CDR3 reads: CATPVTGNPGELFF. The sequence in DNA is TGTGCCACCCCCGTTACAGGGAACCCCGGGGAGCTGTTTTTT.